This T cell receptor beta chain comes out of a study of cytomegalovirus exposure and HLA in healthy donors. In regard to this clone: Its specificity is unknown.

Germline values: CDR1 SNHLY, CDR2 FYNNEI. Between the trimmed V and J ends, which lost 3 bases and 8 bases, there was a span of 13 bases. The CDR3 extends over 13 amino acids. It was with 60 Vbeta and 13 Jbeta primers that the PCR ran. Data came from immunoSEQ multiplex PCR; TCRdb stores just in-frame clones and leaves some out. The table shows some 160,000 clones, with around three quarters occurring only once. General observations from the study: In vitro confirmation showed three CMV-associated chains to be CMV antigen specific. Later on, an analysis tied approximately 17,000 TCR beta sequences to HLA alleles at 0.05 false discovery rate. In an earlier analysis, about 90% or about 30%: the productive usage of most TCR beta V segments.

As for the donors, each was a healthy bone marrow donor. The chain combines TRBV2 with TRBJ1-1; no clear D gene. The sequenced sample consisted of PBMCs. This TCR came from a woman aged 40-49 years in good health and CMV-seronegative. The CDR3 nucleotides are TGTGCCAGCAGTGACCCCGATAGAGGGGAAGCTTTCTTT. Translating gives CASSDPDRGEAFF.